This note documents a single TCR beta chain sequence. The antigen is unknown. The data are from a study of cytomegalovirus exposure and HLA in healthy donors. Study-wide points: From TCR beta sequences, most subjects' HLA-A and HLA-B alleles were reportedly predicted accurately. A later analysis associated some 16,000 TCR beta sequences with HLA alleles at a 0.05 false discovery rate. Sequencing had likely introduced a cluster of highly shared sequence variants as an artifact. Indistinguishable V segments, including TRBV6-2 and TRBV6-3, were excluded.

The PCR contained 60 Vbeta and 13 Jbeta primers. The data were produced by immunoSEQ multiplex PCR, yet TCRdb's version contains in-frame clones alone and is incomplete. Among fewer than 200,000 clones listed, almost 80% were seen once. The CDR3 covers 14 residues. Per the germline V gene, CDR1 is SEHNR and CDR2 is FQNEAQ (reference sequence). Trimming at V came to 5 bases and at J to 5 bases, leaving 7 bases not matched to a gene. The genes are TRBV7-9 and TRBJ2-7, with 9 bases lining up with TRBD1. The source is a woman aged 45-59 years in good health and CMV-seropositive. Sequencing was performed on PBMCs. CDR3 residues: CASSNWDRENEQYF. The DNA for the CDR3 is TGTGCCAGCAGCAATTGGGACAGGGAGAACGAGCAGTACTTC.